These 15 T cell receptor beta chains were all obtained from the same sample, sequenced in a study of OX40 agonist ivuxolimab in advanced cancers. Clones were read by immunoSEQ multiplex PCR, and TCRdb kept only the in-frame ones, dropping some. The data show roughly 50,000 clones, with 80% to 90% seen just once and 12% held by the top ten. This specimen was CD4+ or CD8+ T cells sorted from blood, taken in a trial of the OX40 agonist ivuxolimab. The receptors were sampled from an adult with an advanced solid tumor such as melanoma, head and neck, liver or kidney cancer.

This clone was found once. V is TRBV30 and J is TRBJ2-7; D is unclear. Germline V gene lookup returns CDR1 GTSNPN and CDR2 SVGIG (reference sequence). V shed 3 bases and J shed 0 bases, with 12 bases lying between them. The CDR3 loop spans 14 amino acids. The CDR3 nucleotides read TGTGCCTGGAGCGGGCAGGCGTCCTCCTACGAGCAGTACTTC. Amino acid sequence: CAWSGQASSYEQYF.

The gene calls are TRBV9 and TRBJ2-7; TRBD1 aligns across 7 bases. The CDR3 is made up of 15 amino acids. Per germline, CDR1 SGDLS and CDR2 YYNGEE. Germline trimming cut 4 bases from V and 0 bases from J; bases unmatched to any gene: 7. CDR3 DNA: TGTGCCAGCAGCCCCAGTGGACAGGCCTCCTACGAGCAGTACTTC. It encodes CASSPSGQASYEQYF.

V usage is TRBV28 and J usage is TRBJ1-1; no clear D gene. The CDR3 has 12 amino acids. Germline V lookup: CDR1 MDHEN, CDR2 SYDVKM. Deletions cut 3 bases from V and 3 bases from J, with 5 bases between. In DNA form, the CDR3 reads TGTGCCAGCAGTTTGTTAGACACTGAAGCTTTCTTT. Its translation: CASSLLDTEAFF.

The J gene is TRBJ1-2, the V gene TRBV4-1; 7 bases match TRBD1. V lost 1 base to trimming and J lost 4 bases; unmatched junction nucleotides: 0. CDR3 length: 13 amino acids. From germline, CDR1 is MGHRA and CDR2 YSYEKL. Here the CDR3 reads CASSQGQGYGYTF. The CDR3 region has the DNA TGCGCCAGCAGCCAAGGACAGGGCTATGGCTACACCTTC.

The chain has TRBV27 and TRBJ2-7; D not certain. This CDR3 is built from 13 residues. V was trimmed by 2 bases and J by 3 bases, leaving 8 bases between them. The germline gives CDR1 MNHEY, CDR2 SMNVEV (reference sequence). The DNA for the CDR3 is TGTGCCAGCAGTTTAAATGAGTACTACGAGCAGTACTTC. It specifies CASSLNEYYEQYF.

V and J are TRBV25-1 and TRBJ2-2, with D maybe TRBD2 (6 bases). Germline CDR1 is MGHDK and CDR2 is SYGVNS. V was clipped by 1 base and J by 6 bases, with 21 bases between them. The CDR3 totals 18 residues. CDR3 amino acids: CASSEWGEEAGRSGELFF. The CDR3 DNA sequence: TGTGCCAGCAGTGAATGGGGCGAAGAGGCGGGACGGTCCGGGGAGCTGTTTTTT.

The chain employs TRBV11-3 and TRBJ2-7; D is perhaps TRBD2 (5 bases). This CDR3 is 11 amino acids long. Germline V gives CDR1 SGHNT, CDR2 YENEEA. V lost 8 bases and J lost 3, with 8 bases in between. The CDR3 coding sequence is TGTGCCAGCCGGAGCGGCTACGAGCAGTACTTC. This sequence encodes CASRSGYEQYF.

V gene TRBV2 combines with J gene TRBJ2-7; 11 bases fit TRBD1. CDR1 and CDR2 from the germline V gene are SNHLY and FYNNEI. The J segment lost 4 bases and the V segment lost 3 bases, leaving 5 bases of the junction unmatched. There are 15 residues in the CDR3. CDR3 nucleotides: TGTGCCAGCAGTGATAGGGGGACAGGGGGTTACGAGCAGTACTTC. It is translated as CASSDRGTGGYEQYF.

This chain joins TRBV7-6 and TRBJ1-6, with 7 bases lining up with TRBD1. The CDR3 is made up of 17 amino acids. Germline values: CDR1 SGHVS, CDR2 FNYEAQ. Trimming at V came to 6 bases and at J to 5 bases, leaving 13 bases not matched to a gene. The CDR3 sequence is CASRAGTVLLDNSPLHF. Here the CDR3 DNA reads TGTGCCAGCAGAGCCGGGACAGTCCTCCTCGATAATTCACCCCTCCACTTT.

V and J are TRBV7-3 and TRBJ2-3; no firm D call. From germline, CDR1 is SGHTA and CDR2 FQGTGA. V shed 2 bases and J shed 10 bases, with 13 bases lying between them. The CDR3 extends over 13 amino acids. The CDR3 is CASSLFGEMAQYF. CDR3 in DNA: TGTGCCAGCAGCTTATTCGGTGAAATGGCGCAGTATTTT.

This clone was seen once. V and J are TRBV7-9 and TRBJ2-3; D call uncertain. Deletions cut 2 bases from V and 4 bases from J, with 4 bases between. CDR1 SEHNR and CDR2 FQNEAQ come from the germline V gene (reference sequence). The length of the CDR3 is 12 residues. The DNA for the CDR3 is TGTGCCAGCAGCTTATGGCCAGATACGCAGTATTTT. This encodes CASSLWPDTQYF. Filled out from reference TRBV7-9 and TRBJ2-3, the complete variable domain reads DTGVSQNPRHKITKRGQNVTFRCDPISEHNRLYWYRQTLGQGPEFLTYFQNEAQLEKSRLLSDRFSAERPKGSFSTLEIQRTEQGDSAMYLCASSLWPDTQYFGPGTRLTVL.

The J gene is TRBJ2-3, the V gene TRBV4-3; weak D call: TRBD2 (6 bases). This CDR3 has 16 amino acids. V shed 3 bases and J shed 3 bases, with 16 bases lying between them. Germline CDR1 LGHNA, CDR2 YSLEER. Here the CDR3 reads CASSQGDWGVTDTQYF. Here the CDR3 DNA reads TGCGCCAGCAGCCAGGGGGACTGGGGGGTAACAGATACGCAGTATTTT.

The rearrangement joins TRBV6-4 to TRBJ1-2; 9 bases fit TRBD1. Germline V gene lookup returns CDR1 MRHNA and CDR2 SNTAGT. V dropped 6 bases and J dropped 6; count of bases not matched to a gene: 17. This CDR3 is built from 17 residues. This CDR3 is CASSPRTGAPAGNGYTF. The DNA of the CDR3 is TGTGCCAGCAGCCCTAGGACAGGGGCGCCCGCTGGAAATGGCTACACCTTC.

The chain joins TRBV4-1 to TRBJ2-1; 10 bases line up with TRBD1. Germline CDR1 reads MGHRA; CDR2 reads YSYEKL. The CDR3 covers 16 residues. V lost 3 bases, J lost 7 bases, and 9 bases stayed unmatched. CDR3: CASSHRDRGVGNEQFF. The CDR3, as DNA: TGCGCCAGCAGCCATCGGGACAGGGGAGTTGGTAATGAGCAGTTCTTC.

The chain carries TRBV6-6 and TRBJ2-7, with D perhaps TRBD1 (7 bases). The CDR3 is 14 residues long. V shed 3 bases and J shed 5 bases, with 14 bases lying between them. Germline CDR1 MNHNY, CDR2 SVGAGI (reference sequence). CDR3: CASSYEGRGDEQYF. The CDR3 DNA reads as TGTGCCAGCAGTTATGAGGGCAGGGGGGACGAGCAGTACTTC.